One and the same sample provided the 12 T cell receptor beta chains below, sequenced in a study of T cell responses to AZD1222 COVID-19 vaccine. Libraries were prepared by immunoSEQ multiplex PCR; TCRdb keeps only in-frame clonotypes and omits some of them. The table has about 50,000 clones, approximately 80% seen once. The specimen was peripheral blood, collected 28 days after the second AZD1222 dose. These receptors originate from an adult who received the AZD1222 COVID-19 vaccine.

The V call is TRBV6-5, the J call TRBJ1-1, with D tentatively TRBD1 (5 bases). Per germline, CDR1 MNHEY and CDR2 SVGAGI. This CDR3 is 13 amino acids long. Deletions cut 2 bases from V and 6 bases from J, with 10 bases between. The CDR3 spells CASSYLSGSEAFF. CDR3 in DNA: TGTGCCAGCAGTTACCTATCAGGGTCTGAAGCTTTCTTT.

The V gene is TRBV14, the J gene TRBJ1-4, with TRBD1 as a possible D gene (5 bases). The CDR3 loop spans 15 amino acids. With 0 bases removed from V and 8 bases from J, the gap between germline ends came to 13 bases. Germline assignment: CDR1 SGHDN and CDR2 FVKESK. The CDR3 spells CASSQDLGGREKLFF. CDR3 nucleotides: TGTGCCAGCAGCCAAGATCTCGGGGGACGCGAAAAACTGTTTTTT.

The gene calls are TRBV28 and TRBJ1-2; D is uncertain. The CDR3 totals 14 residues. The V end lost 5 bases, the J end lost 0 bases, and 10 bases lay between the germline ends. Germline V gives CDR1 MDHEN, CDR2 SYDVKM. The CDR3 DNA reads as TGTGCCAGCAGTACCGGGATCTCTAACTATGGCTACACCTTC. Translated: CASSTGISNYGYTF.

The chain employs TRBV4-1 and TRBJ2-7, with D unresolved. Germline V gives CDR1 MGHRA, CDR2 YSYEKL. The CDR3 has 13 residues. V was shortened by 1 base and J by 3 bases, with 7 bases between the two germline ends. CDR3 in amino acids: CASSQVPGYEQYF. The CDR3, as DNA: TGCGCCAGCAGCCAAGTTCCCGGCTACGAGCAGTACTTC.

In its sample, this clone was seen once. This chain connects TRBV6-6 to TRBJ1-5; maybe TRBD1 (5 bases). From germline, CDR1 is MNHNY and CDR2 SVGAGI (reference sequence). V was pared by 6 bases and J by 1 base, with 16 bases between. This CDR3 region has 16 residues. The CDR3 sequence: CASSPGARVSNQPQHF. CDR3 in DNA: TGTGCCAGCAGCCCCGGGGCAAGGGTAAGCAATCAGCCCCAGCATTTT.

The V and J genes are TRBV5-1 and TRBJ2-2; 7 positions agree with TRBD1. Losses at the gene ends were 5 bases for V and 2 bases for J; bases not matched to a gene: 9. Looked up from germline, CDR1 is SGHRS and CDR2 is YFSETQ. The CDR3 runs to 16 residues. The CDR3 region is CASSPQRQGNTGELFF. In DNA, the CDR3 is TGCGCCAGCAGTCCCCAGCGACAGGGTAACACCGGGGAGCTGTTTTTT.

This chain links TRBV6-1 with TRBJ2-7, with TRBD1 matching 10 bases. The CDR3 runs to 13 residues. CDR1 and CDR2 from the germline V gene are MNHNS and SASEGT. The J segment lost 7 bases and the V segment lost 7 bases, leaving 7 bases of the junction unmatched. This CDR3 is CASNRQGAREQYF. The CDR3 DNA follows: TGTGCCAGCAACCGACAGGGGGCCCGGGAGCAGTACTTC.

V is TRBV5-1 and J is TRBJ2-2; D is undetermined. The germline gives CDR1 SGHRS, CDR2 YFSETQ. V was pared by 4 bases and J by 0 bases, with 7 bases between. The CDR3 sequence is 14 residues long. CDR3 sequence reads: CASSMGSNTGELFF. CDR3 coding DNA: TGCGCCAGCAGCATGGGCTCGAACACCGGGGAGCTGTTTTTT.

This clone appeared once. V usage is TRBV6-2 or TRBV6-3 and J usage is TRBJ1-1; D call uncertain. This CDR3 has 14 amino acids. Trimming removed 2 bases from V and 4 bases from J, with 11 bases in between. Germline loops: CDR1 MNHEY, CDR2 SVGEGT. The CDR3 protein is CASSYALVTTEAFF. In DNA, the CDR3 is TGTGCCAGCAGTTACGCTCTGGTAACCACTGAAGCTTTCTTT.

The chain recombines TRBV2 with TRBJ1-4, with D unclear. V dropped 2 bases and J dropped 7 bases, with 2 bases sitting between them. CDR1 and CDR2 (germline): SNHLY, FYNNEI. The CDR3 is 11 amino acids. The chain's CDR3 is CASSEFEKLFF. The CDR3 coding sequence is TGTGCCAGCAGTGAATTTGAAAAACTGTTTTTT.

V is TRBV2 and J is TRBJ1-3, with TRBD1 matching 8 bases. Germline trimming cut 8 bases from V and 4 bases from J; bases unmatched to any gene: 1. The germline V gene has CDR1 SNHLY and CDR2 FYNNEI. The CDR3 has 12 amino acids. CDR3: CASHRGGNTIYF. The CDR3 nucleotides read TGTGCCAGCCACAGGGGGGGAAACACCATATATTTT.

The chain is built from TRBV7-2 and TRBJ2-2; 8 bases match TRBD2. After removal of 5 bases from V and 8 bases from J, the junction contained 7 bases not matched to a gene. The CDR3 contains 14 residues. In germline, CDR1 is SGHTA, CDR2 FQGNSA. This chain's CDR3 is CASSVSGMRGELFF. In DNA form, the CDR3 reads TGTGCCAGCAGCGTTAGCGGGATGAGGGGGGAGCTGTTTTTT.